This TCR beta chain was profiled in a study of shared clonotypes between healthy human individuals. Repertoires were generated with immunoSEQ multiplex PCR, while TCRdb's copy carries only in-frame clones and drops some. There are approximately 1.4 million clones in the sample; around 98% occur only once, and about 0.4% lies in the top ten. V lost 5 bases, J lost 5 bases, and 14 bases stayed unmatched. Germline CDR1 LNHDA, CDR2 SQIVND (reference sequence). This CDR3 comprises 16 residues. The sample taken for sequencing was naive CD4+ T cells sorted from blood. Subset described: CD45RA+ positively selected. The clonotype was recovered from a man aged 25 to 40 in good health. The chain carries TRBV19 and TRBJ2-7; TRBD1 agrees at 8 bases. This CDR3 is CASSSGTGTGFHEQYF. CDR3 coding DNA: TGTGCCAGTAGTTCGGGGACCGGGACAGGTTTCCACGAGCAGTACTTC.